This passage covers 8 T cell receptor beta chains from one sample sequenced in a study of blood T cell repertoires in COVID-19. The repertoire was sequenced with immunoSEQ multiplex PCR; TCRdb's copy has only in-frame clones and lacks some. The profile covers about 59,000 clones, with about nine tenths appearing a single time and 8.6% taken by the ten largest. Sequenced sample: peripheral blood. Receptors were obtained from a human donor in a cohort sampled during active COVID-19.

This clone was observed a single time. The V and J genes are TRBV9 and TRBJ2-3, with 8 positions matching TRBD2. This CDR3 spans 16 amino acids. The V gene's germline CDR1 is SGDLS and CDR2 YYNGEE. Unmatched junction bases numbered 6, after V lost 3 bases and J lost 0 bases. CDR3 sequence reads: CASSASGGSSTDTQYF. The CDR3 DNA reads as TGTGCCAGCAGCGCGTCGGGGGGGTCTAGCACAGATACGCAGTATTTT.

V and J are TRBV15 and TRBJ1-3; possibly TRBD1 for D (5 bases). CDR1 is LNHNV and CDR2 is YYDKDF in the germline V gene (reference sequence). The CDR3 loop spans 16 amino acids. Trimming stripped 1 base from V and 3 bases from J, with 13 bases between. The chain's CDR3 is CATSRGAGTYGNTIYF. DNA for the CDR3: TGTGCCACCAGCAGAGGAGCCGGGACTTATGGAAACACCATATATTTT.

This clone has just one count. The CDR3 bases are TGTGCCAGCAGCTCCGAGCGGAGTAGGGCCTGGACCCAGTACTTC. The encoded protein is CASSSERSRAWTQYF. This chain links TRBV7-9 with TRBJ2-5; possible D gene TRBD2, 5 bases. V lost 4 bases and J 7 bases, leaving 19 bases between the germline ends. The CDR3 sequence is 15 residues long. CDR1 is SEHNR, CDR2 FQNEAQ, per germline (reference sequence).

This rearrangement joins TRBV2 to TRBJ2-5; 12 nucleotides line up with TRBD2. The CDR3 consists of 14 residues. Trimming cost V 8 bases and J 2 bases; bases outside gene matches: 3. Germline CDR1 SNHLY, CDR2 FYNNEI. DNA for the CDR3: TGTGCCAGCGGACTAGCGGGATCTCAAGAGACCCAGTACTTC. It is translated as CASGLAGSQETQYF.

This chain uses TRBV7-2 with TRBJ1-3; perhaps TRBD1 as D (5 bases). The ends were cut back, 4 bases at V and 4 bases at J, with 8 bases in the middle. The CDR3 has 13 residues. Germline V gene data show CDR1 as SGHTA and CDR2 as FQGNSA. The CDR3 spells CASSSRQGNTIYF. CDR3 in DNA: TGTGCCAGCAGCTCCCGACAGGGAAACACCATATATTTT.

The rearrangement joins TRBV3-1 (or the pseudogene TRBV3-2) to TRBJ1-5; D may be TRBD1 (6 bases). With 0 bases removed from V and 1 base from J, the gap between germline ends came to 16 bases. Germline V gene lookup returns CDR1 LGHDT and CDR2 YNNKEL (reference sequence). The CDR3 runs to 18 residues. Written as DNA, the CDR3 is TGTGCCAGCAGCCAAGATAAGAAACAGGGAATAAGCAATCAGCCCCAGCATTTT. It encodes CASSQDKKQGISNQPQHF.

The CDR3 DNA sequence: TGTGCCAGCAGTTCCCTCCGGGCTAGCGGGAGGGCCGTTAATGAGCAGTTCTTC. This sequence encodes CASSSLRASGRAVNEQFF. The chain recombines TRBV28 with TRBJ2-1, with 12 bases matching TRBD2. Germline CDR1 and CDR2: MDHEN and SYDVKM. The trim removed 4 bases at V and 7 bases at J, leaving 14 bases unmatched. The CDR3 covers 18 residues.

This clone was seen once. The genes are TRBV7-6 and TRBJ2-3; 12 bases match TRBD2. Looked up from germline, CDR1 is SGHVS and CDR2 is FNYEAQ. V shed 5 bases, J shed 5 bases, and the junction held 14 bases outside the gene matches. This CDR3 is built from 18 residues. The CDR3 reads CASSPSIETSGRVDTQYF. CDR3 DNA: TGTGCCAGCAGCCCATCTATTGAGACTAGCGGGAGAGTAGATACGCAGTATTTT.